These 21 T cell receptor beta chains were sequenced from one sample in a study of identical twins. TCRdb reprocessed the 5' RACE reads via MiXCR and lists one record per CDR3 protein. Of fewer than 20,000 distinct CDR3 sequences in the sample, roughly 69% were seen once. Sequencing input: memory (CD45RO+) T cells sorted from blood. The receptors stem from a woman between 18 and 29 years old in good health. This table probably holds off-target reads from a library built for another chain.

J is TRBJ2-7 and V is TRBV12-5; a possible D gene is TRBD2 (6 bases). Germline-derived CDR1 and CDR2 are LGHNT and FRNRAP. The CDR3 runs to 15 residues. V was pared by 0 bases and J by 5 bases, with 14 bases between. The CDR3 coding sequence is TGTGCTAGTGGTTTGGTTCTCGGGAGTAGCCACGAGCAGTACTTC. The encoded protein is CASGLVLGSSHEQYF. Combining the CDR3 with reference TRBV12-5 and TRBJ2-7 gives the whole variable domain DARVTQTPRHKVTEMGQEVTMRCQPILGHNTVFWYRQTMMQGLELLAYFRNRAPLDDSGMPKDRFSAEMPDATLATLKIQPSEPRDSAVYFCASGLVLGSSHEQYFGPGTRLTVT.

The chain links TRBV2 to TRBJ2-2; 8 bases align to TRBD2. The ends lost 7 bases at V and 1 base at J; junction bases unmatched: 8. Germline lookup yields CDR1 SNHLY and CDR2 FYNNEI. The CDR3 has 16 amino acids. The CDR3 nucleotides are TGTGCCAGCACCCCCGGCGGGAGGCGGAACACCGGGGAGCTGTTTTTT. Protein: CASTPGGRRNTGELFF.

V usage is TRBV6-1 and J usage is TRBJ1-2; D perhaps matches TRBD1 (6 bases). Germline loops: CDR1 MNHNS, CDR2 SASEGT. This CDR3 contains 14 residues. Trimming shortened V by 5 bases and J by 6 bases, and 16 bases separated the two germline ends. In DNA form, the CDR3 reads TGTGCCAGCAGTCTGGGACACCTCACGAATGGCTACACCTTC. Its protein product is CASSLGHLTNGYTF.

CDR3 coding DNA: TGCAGCGTTGGTTCCTATGGCTACACCTTC. Protein sequence: CSVGSYGYTF. This chain links TRBV29-1 with TRBJ1-2, with D uncertain. The CDR3 has 10 residues. The germline V and J ends were trimmed by 4 bases and 4 bases, with 4 bases remaining between them. From germline, CDR1 is SQVTM and CDR2 ANQGSEA.

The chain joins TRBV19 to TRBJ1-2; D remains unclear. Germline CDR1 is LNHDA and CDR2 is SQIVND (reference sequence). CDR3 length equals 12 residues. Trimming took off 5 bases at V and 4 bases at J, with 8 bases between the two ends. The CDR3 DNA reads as TGTGCCAGTAGTCTTTCCAGCTATGGCTACACCTTC. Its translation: CASSLSSYGYTF.

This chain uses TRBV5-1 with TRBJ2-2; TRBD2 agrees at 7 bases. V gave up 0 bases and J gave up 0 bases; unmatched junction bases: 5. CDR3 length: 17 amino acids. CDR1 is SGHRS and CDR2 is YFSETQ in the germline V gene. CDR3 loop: CASSLAWAGANTGELFF. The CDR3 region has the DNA TGCGCCAGCAGCTTGGCATGGGCGGGAGCGAACACCGGGGAGCTGTTTTTT.

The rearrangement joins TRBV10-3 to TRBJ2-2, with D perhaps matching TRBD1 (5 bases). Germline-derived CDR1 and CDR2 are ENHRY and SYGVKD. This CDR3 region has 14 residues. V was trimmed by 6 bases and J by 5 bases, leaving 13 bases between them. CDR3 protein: CAIRPRVETGELFF. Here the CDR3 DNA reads TGTGCCATCAGACCCAGGGTGGAAACCGGGGAGCTGTTTTTT.

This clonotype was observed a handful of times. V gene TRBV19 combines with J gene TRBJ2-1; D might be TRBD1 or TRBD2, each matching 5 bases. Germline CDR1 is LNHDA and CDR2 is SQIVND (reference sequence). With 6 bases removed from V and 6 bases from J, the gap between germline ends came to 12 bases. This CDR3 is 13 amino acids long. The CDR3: CASRPPGGNEQFF. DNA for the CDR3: TGTGCCAGTAGGCCACCTGGGGGCAATGAGCAGTTCTTC. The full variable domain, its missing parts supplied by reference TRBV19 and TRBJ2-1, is DGGITQSPKYLFRKEGQNVTLSCEQNLNHDAMYWYRQDPGQGLRLIYYSQIVNDFQKGDIAEGYSVSREKKESFPLTVTSAQKNPTAFYLCASRPPGGNEQFFGPGTRLTVL.

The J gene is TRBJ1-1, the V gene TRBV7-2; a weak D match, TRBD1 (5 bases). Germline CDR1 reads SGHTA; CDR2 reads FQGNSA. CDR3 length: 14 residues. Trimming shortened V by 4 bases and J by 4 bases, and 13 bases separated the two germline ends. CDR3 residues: CASSSNTGRTEAFF. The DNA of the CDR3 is TGTGCCAGCAGCTCAAACACGGGGCGCACTGAAGCTTTCTTT.

This chain's CDR3 is CASSYRVQHEQYF. The CDR3 coding sequence is TGTGCCAGCAGCTACAGGGTTCAGCACGAGCAGTACTTC. The J gene is TRBJ2-7, the V gene TRBV7-2; perhaps TRBD1 as D (6 bases). The CDR3 contains 13 residues. Germline V gives CDR1 SGHTA, CDR2 FQGNSA. V was cut by 4 bases and J by 5 bases, with 12 bases left in between.

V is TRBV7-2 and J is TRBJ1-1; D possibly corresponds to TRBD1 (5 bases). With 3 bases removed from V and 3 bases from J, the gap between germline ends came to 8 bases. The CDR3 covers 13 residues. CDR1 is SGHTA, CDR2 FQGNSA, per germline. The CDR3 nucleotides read TGTGCCAGCAGCTTGGACACTTACACTGAAGCTTTCTTT. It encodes CASSLDTYTEAFF.

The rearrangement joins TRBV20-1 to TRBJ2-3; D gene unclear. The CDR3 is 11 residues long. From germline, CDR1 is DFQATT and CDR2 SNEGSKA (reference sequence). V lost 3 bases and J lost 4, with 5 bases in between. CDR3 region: CSASVSDTQYF. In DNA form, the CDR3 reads TGCAGTGCTAGCGTCTCAGATACGCAGTATTTT.

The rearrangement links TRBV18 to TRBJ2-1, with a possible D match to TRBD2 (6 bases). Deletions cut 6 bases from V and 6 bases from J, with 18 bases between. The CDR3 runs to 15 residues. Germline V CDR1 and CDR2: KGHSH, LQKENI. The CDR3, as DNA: TGTGCCAGCTCCCCAGCGGCGGGACCCTCCAATGAGCAGTTCTTC. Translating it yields CASSPAAGPSNEQFF.

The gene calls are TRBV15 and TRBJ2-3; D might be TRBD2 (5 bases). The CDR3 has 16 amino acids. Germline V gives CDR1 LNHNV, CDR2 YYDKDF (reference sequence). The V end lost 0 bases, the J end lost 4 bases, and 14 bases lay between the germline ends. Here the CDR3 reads CATSRESGSAADTQYF. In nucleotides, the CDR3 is TGTGCCACCAGCAGAGAATCGGGATCAGCCGCAGATACGCAGTATTTT.

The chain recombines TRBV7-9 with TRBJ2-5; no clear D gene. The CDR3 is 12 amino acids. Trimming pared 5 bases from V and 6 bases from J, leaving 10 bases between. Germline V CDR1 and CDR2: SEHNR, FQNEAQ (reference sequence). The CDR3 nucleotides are TGTGCCAGCAGCCCCATCGTCCAGACCCAGTACTTC. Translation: CASSPIVQTQYF.

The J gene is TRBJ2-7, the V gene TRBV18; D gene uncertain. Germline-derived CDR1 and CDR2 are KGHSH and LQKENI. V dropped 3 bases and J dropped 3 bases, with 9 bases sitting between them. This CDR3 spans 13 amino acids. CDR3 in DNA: TGTGCCAGCTCACCGGCTGCTAACTACGAGCAGTACTTC. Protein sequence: CASSPAANYEQYF. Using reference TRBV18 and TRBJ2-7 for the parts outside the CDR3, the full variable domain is NAGVMQNPRHLVRRRGQEARLRCSPMKGHSHVYWYRQLPEEGLKFMVYLQKENIIDESGMPKERFSAEFPKEGPSILRIQQVVRGDSAAYFCASSPAANYEQYFGPGTRLTVT.

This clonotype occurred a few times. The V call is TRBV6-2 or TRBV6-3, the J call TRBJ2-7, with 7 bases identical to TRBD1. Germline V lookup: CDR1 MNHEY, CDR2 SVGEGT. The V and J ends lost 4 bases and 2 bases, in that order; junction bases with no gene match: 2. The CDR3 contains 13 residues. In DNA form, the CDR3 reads TGTGCCAGCAGTTCGGGACAGCCCTACGAGCAGTACTTC. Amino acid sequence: CASSSGQPYEQYF.

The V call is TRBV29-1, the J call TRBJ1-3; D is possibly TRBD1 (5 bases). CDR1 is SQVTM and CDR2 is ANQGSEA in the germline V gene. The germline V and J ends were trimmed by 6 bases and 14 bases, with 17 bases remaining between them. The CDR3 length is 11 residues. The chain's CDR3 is CSVSDAGLLYF. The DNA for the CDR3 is TGCAGCGTATCGGACGCGGGACTCTTATATTTT.

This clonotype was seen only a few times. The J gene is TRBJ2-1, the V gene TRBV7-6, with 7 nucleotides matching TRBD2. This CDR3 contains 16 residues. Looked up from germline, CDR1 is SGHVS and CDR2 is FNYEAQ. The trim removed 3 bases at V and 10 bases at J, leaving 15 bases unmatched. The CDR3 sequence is CASSLRVSKAGEEQFF. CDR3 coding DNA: TGTGCCAGCAGCTTGAGGGTGTCTAAGGCGGGAGAGGAGCAGTTCTTC.

CDR3 DNA: TGTGCCAGCAGCCCGATCAACCTATTGGCAGATACGCAGTATTTT. The encoded protein is CASSPINLLADTQYF. The chain has TRBV14 and TRBJ2-3; unclear D gene. In germline, CDR1 is SGHDN, CDR2 FVKESK. CDR3 length: 15 residues. V was shortened by 4 bases and J by 4 bases, with 15 bases between the two germline ends.

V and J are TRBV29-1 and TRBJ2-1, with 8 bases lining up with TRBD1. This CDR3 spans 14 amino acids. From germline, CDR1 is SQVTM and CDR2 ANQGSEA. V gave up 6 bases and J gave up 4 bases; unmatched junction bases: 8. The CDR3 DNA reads TGCAGCGTCGTGGACAGGGCGGATTACAATGAGCAGTTCTTC. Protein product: CSVVDRADYNEQFF.